The next 29 T cell receptor beta chains were all read from a single sample in a study of T cell responses to AZD1222 COVID-19 vaccine. Produced via immunoSEQ multiplex PCR; TCRdb's table is partial and in-frame only. The sample has fewer than 90,000 clones; more than 70% are singletons. Sequencing was performed on peripheral blood, taken 28 days after the second AZD1222 dose. The receptors originated from an adult who received the AZD1222 COVID-19 vaccine.

The rearrangement links TRBV5-1 to TRBJ2-5, with D unclear. V lost 0 bases and J 5 bases, leaving 5 bases between the germline ends. Germline V lookup: CDR1 SGHRS, CDR2 YFSETQ. The CDR3 runs 12 residues. CDR3 DNA sequence: TGCGCCAGCAGCTTGGCCGGTGAGACCCAGTACTTC. Translated: CASSLAGETQYF. Full variable domain (outside the CDR3, taken from reference TRBV5-1 and TRBJ2-5): KAGVTQTPRYLIKTRGQQVTLSCSPISGHRSVSWYQQTPGQGLQFLFEYFSETQRNKGNFPGRFSGRQFSNSRSEMNVSTLELGDSALYLCASSLAGETQYFGPGTRLLVL.

The gene calls are TRBV7-6 and TRBJ1-1; D is possibly TRBD1 (5 bases). Trimming took 0 bases from V and 3 from J, leaving 11 bases between them. The CDR3 is 15 amino acids. The germline V gene encodes CDR1 SGHVS and CDR2 FNYEAQ. This CDR3 is CASSLAVGVDTEAFF. The CDR3 region has the DNA TGTGCCAGCAGCTTAGCGGTGGGGGTTGACACTGAAGCTTTCTTT. The full variable domain, its missing parts supplied by reference TRBV7-6 and TRBJ1-1, is GAGVSQSPRYKVTKRGQDVALRCDPISGHVSLYWYRQALGQGPEFLTYFNYEAQQDKSGLPNDRFSAERPEGSISTLTIQRTEQRDSAMYRCASSLAVGVDTEAFFGQGTRLTVV.

The J gene is TRBJ1-2, the V gene TRBV19; no clear D. Trimming took off 4 bases at V and 4 bases at J, with 10 bases between the two ends. This CDR3 region has 13 residues. Looked up from germline, CDR1 is LNHDA and CDR2 is SQIVND (reference sequence). CDR3 region: CASSRTETYGYTF. CDR3 coding DNA: TGTGCCAGTAGTAGGACGGAAACCTATGGCTACACCTTC.

The V gene is TRBV2, the J gene TRBJ2-5; possibly TRBD2 for D (6 bases). The CDR3 is 15 residues long. Trimming cost V 7 bases and J 1 base, with 16 bases left between them. The germline V gene encodes CDR1 SNHLY and CDR2 FYNNEI. CDR3: CASTRRSGPQETQYF. CDR3 nucleotides: TGTGCCAGCACCCGACGGAGCGGGCCCCAAGAGACCCAGTACTTC.

This clone was found a few times. The V call is TRBV6-4, the J call TRBJ2-5; no reliable D call. Deletions cut 4 bases from V and 2 bases from J, with 8 bases between. This CDR3 has 13 amino acids. Germline loops: CDR1 MRHNA, CDR2 SNTAGT. The CDR3 spells CASSATSQETQYF. The CDR3 nucleotides are TGTGCCAGCAGTGCCACTTCTCAAGAGACCCAGTACTTC.

The V gene is TRBV29-1, the J gene TRBJ1-5; TRBD1 matches at 8 bases. Germline CDR1 is SQVTM and CDR2 is ANQGSEA. Germline trimming cut 6 bases from V and 5 bases from J; bases unmatched to any gene: 6. CDR3 length: 13 amino acids. Written as DNA, the CDR3 is TGCAGCGTGCGGGGACAGGCAGATCAGCCCCAGCATTTT. Its protein product is CSVRGQADQPQHF.

The chain has TRBV10-1 and TRBJ2-2; no definite D call. There are 14 residues in the CDR3. Per germline, CDR1 WNHNN and CDR2 SYGVQD (reference sequence). The V and J ends lost 5 bases and 0 bases respectively, with 7 bases between them. This CDR3 reads CASSSDPNTGELFF. As DNA, the CDR3 is TGCGCCAGCAGTTCCGACCCGAACACCGGGGAGCTGTTTTTT.

This chain uses TRBV12-1 with TRBJ2-6; TRBD2 was called by the table and not checked on the DNA. TRBV12-1 represents a pseudogene. The CDR3 runs 19 residues. The CDR3 bases are TGTGCCAGTTCCAGAGAGCTAAGCGGGGAGACCTCTGGGGCCAACGTCCTGACTTTC. It specifies CASSRELSGETSGANVLTF.

The rearrangement joins TRBV28 to TRBJ2-5; perhaps D is TRBD1 or TRBD2 (5 bases each). Per germline, CDR1 MDHEN and CDR2 SYDVKM. The CDR3 runs 15 residues. V lost 6 bases and J lost 2, with 16 bases in between. As DNA, the CDR3 is TGTGCCAGCAGGACGCACGACGAGGGGCAAGAGACCCAGTACTTC. It codes for CASRTHDEGQETQYF.

J is TRBJ1-6 and V is TRBV9; D remains ambiguous. This CDR3 spans 13 amino acids. Germline V CDR1 and CDR2: SGDLS, YYNGEE. The V gene lost 0 bases and the J gene lost 10 bases, with 8 bases spanning the gap. The CDR3 nucleotides read TGTGCCAGCAGCGTAGCGGTGGGGTCACCCCTCCACTTT. This sequence encodes CASSVAVGSPLHF. The entire variable domain, with the rest obtained from reference TRBV9 and TRBJ1-6, is as follows: DSGVTQTPKHLITATGQRVTLRCSPRSGDLSVYWYQQSLDQGLQFLIQYYNGEERAKGNILERFSAQQFPDLHSELNLSSLELGDSALYFCASSVAVGSPLHFGNGTRLTVT.

CDR3 DNA sequence: TGTGCCAGCAGATGGGACAGGGGTGAAGCTTTCTTT. Protein: CASRWDRGEAFF. This sequence joins TRBV7-9 and TRBJ1-1; 10 bases fit TRBD1. From germline, CDR1 is SEHNR and CDR2 FQNEAQ (reference sequence). Germline trimming cut 6 bases from V and 7 bases from J; bases unmatched to any gene: 2. This CDR3 is 12 amino acids long.

This clone was seen once. The sample has other DNA sequences that encode this CDR3 too. This chain joins TRBV3-1 (or the pseudogene TRBV3-2) and TRBJ2-5, with 14 nucleotides matching TRBD2. Losses at the gene ends were 0 bases for V and 5 bases for J; bases not matched to a gene: 5. The germline V gene has CDR1 LGHDT and CDR2 YNNKEL (reference sequence). The CDR3 length is 17 residues. In DNA, the CDR3 is TGTGCCAGCAGCCAAGATTCGGGACTAGCGGGAGTGGAGACCCAGTACTTC. It codes for CASSQDSGLAGVETQYF.

The genes are TRBV19 and TRBJ2-1, with a possible D match to TRBD1 (5 bases). Germline V gene sequence: CDR1 LNHDA, CDR2 SQIVND (reference sequence). The CDR3 is made up of 15 amino acids. V lost 5 bases, J lost 4 bases, and 15 bases lay in between. CDR3 DNA: TGTGCCAGTAGTCTCAGGGTGGACCCTTACAATGAGCAGTTCTTC. This encodes CASSLRVDPYNEQFF. Full variable domain (remainder filled in from reference TRBV19 and TRBJ2-1): DGGITQSPKYLFRKEGQNVTLSCEQNLNHDAMYWYRQDPGQGLRLIYYSQIVNDFQKGDIAEGYSVSREKKESFPLTVTSAQKNPTAFYLCASSLRVDPYNEQFFGPGTRLTVL.

The chain links TRBV6-5 to TRBJ1-5; D is undetermined. The length of the CDR3 is 13 residues. Germline-derived CDR1 and CDR2 are MNHEY and SVGAGI. Trimming stripped 4 bases from V and 2 bases from J, with 6 bases between. CDR3 region: CASSSDRNQPQHF. The CDR3 region has the DNA TGTGCCAGCAGTTCCGACCGCAATCAGCCCCAGCATTTT.

The V gene is TRBV7-9, the J gene TRBJ2-2, with D unclear. The ends were cut back, 8 bases at V and 3 bases at J, with 13 bases in the middle. This CDR3 is 14 amino acids long. Germline CDR1 and CDR2: SEHNR and FQNEAQ (reference sequence). The CDR3 protein is CASLKEQDTGELFF. The CDR3 nucleotides are TGTGCCAGCCTTAAGGAGCAGGACACCGGGGAGCTGTTTTTT.

This clone was counted only a few times. The CDR3: CATSRERGEVSNQPQHF. Here the CDR3 DNA reads TGTGCCACCAGCAGAGAACGTGGGGAAGTCAGCAATCAGCCCCAGCATTTT. The chain has TRBV15 and TRBJ1-5, with D unresolved. Germline V CDR1 and CDR2: LNHNV, YYDKDF (reference sequence). The CDR3 totals 17 residues. V lost 0 bases and J lost 1, with 13 bases in between.

This chain connects TRBV5-1 to TRBJ2-2, with a tentative D call TRBD1 (5 bases). V lost 4 bases and J lost 7, with 20 bases in between. Germline values: CDR1 SGHRS, CDR2 YFSETQ. The CDR3 extends over 16 amino acids. The CDR3 loop reads CASSTQQQDIDGELFF. The CDR3 DNA sequence: TGCGCCAGCAGCACCCAACAACAGGATATCGACGGGGAGCTGTTTTTT.

The rearrangement uses TRBV5-1 and TRBJ2-3; TRBD2 aligns across 8 bases. Trimming removed 0 bases from V and 3 bases from J; junction bases left unmatched: 3. CDR1 and CDR2 from the germline V gene are SGHRS and YFSETQ. The CDR3 consists of 15 residues. The CDR3 bases are TGCGCCAGCAGCTTGGGAGGACTAGCTACAGATACGCAGTATTTT. The encoded protein is CASSLGGLATDTQYF.

The CDR3 sequence: CASSLVSLAGRPDTQYF. The CDR3 DNA sequence: TGTGCCAGCAGTTTAGTTAGCCTAGCGGGCCGCCCAGATACGCAGTATTTT. The V gene is TRBV27, the J gene TRBJ2-3, with 8 bases aligning to TRBD2. The V gene end was trimmed by 2 bases and the J gene end by 4 bases; junction bases not matched to a gene: 11. The CDR3 runs to 17 residues. Germline CDR1 is MNHEY and CDR2 is SMNVEV (reference sequence).

V gene TRBV28 combines with J gene TRBJ1-6; possible D gene TRBD1, 6 bases. From germline, CDR1 is MDHEN and CDR2 SYDVKM. Trimming removed 3 bases at V and 5 bases at J, with 14 bases between. This CDR3 has 16 amino acids. The CDR3 loop is CASSFQGQADNSPLHF. The CDR3 bases are TGTGCCAGCAGTTTCCAGGGACAAGCCGATAATTCACCCCTCCACTTT.

This clone showed up just once. The chain combines TRBV6-5 with TRBJ1-2; the D is unclear. This CDR3 comprises 11 residues. V lost 8 bases to trimming and J lost 5 bases, with 9 bases between them. The germline CDR1 and CDR2 sequences are MNHEY and SVGAGI. DNA for the CDR3: TGTGCCAGCCGGGCGAATTATGGCTACACCTTC. Amino acids: CASRANYGYTF.

The chain combines TRBV7-8 with TRBJ1-1; TRBD1 is a possible D gene (5 bases). Germline V gene data show CDR1 as SGHVS and CDR2 as FQNEAQ. This CDR3 comprises 15 residues. The germline V and J ends were trimmed by 2 bases and 2 bases, with 12 bases remaining between them. CDR3 sequence (DNA): TGTGCCAGCAGCTTACAGGCAGGGTCCAACACTGAAGCTTTCTTT. It is translated as CASSLQAGSNTEAFF.

This chain uses TRBV6-2 or TRBV6-3 with TRBJ1-2, with a tentative D call TRBD1 (6 bases). CDR1 MNHEY and CDR2 SVGEGT come from the germline V gene. Trimming shortened V by 0 bases and J by 7 bases, and 15 bases separated the two germline ends. The CDR3 totals 15 residues. The CDR3 nucleotides are TGTGCCAGCAGTTACTCTGCGGGGGCTATAGGTGGCTACACCTTC. It encodes CASSYSAGAIGGYTF.

The chain employs TRBV2 and TRBJ2-1; TRBD2 agrees at 7 bases. J lost 6 bases, V lost 11 bases, and 13 bases had no gene match. Germline CDR1 is SNHLY and CDR2 is FYNNEI. This CDR3 spans 14 amino acids. CDR3 in amino acids: CAYRRISGSNEQFF. The CDR3 DNA follows: TGTGCCTACCGGCGCATTAGCGGGTCCAATGAGCAGTTCTTC.

V usage is TRBV12-3 or TRBV12-4 and J usage is TRBJ2-7; 12 bases are a match to TRBD2. The trim removed 6 bases at V and 4 bases at J, leaving 1 base unmatched. The CDR3 spans 13 residues. CDR3 residues: CASRGLAGYEQYF. The CDR3 bases are TGTGCCAGCAGAGGACTAGCGGGATACGAGCAGTACTTC.

V is TRBV3-1 (or the pseudogene TRBV3-2) and J is TRBJ2-7; D possibly uses TRBD1 or TRBD2 (5 bases each). The CDR3 is made up of 13 amino acids. Germline values: CDR1 LGHDT, CDR2 YNNKEL (reference sequence). V shed 4 bases and J shed 6 bases, with 13 bases lying between them. CDR3 DNA: TGTGCCAGCAGCCCCCCGGGACGCTCCGAGCAGTACTTC. Amino acid sequence: CASSPPGRSEQYF.

The chain links TRBV24-1 to TRBJ1-2; D might be TRBD1 (5 bases). Trimming removed 6 bases from V and 4 bases from J, with 14 bases in between. CDR1 is KGHDR, CDR2 SFDVKD, per germline. The CDR3 has 14 amino acids. CDR3 protein: CATSPRDPLYGYTF. DNA for the CDR3: TGTGCCACCAGTCCTCGGGACCCTCTCTATGGCTACACCTTC.

The chain recombines TRBV27 with TRBJ1-1; D gene uncertain. The germline V gene encodes CDR1 MNHEY and CDR2 SMNVEV (reference sequence). The CDR3 length is 14 residues. V gave up 5 bases and J gave up 0 bases, with 10 bases separating them. The CDR3 sequence is CASSPGLMNTEAFF. CDR3 bases: TGTGCCAGCAGTCCTGGACTGATGAACACTGAAGCTTTCTTT.

In DNA form, the CDR3 reads TGTGCCAGCAGCCCCGGGGGAGGCGGGAGGCTTTACGAGCAGTACTTC. Its protein is CASSPGGGGRLYEQYF. The rearrangement links TRBV4-2 to TRBJ2-7; 8 nucleotides align to TRBD2. CDR1 and CDR2 from the germline V gene are LGHNA and YNFKEQ. The CDR3 contains 16 residues. The V and J ends lost 4 bases and 4 bases, in that order; junction bases with no gene match: 12.